These 25 T cell receptor beta chains came from one sample sequenced in a study of post-analysis software for immune sequencing data. Findings and limits, study-wide: TRBV segments more frequent in patients than in controls numbered roughly 5 and included TRBV5-6, TRBV5-1 and TRBV20-1.

Built from TCR beta cDNA, the libraries had unique molecular identifiers in them. TCRdb processed the PCR reads anew with MiXCR; each CDR3 protein has one entry. The sample shows hundreds of thousands of distinct CDR3 sequences, just under 30% of them seen only once. The antigens of these receptors remain unknown. Sample: blood. Receptor source: a girl aged 5 to 17 with multiple sclerosis.

This chain joins TRBV20-1 and TRBJ2-7; D uncertain. V was clipped by 1 base and J by 0 bases, with 7 bases between them. The CDR3 loop spans 13 amino acids. Per the germline V gene, CDR1 is DFQATT and CDR2 is SNEGSKA (reference sequence). The CDR3 loop is CSARVDGSYEQYF. CDR3 bases: TGCAGTGCTAGAGTGGACGGCTCCTACGAGCAGTACTTC.

This clonotype appeared a few times. For the CDR3, the DNA is TGTGCCAGCAGCCCCACTTCGGGTCTGCTAGGGAGGGCTCCCCACGAGCAGTACTTC. Translated: CASSPTSGLLGRAPHEQYF. The chain is built from TRBV11-2 and TRBJ2-7; 7 nucleotides match TRBD2. Looked up from germline, CDR1 is SGHAT and CDR2 is FQNNGV. This CDR3 comprises 19 residues. V was clipped by 5 bases and J by 5 bases; unmatched bases: 24.

This sequence joins TRBV12-3 or TRBV12-4 and TRBJ2-2; no firm D call. The CDR3 runs 13 residues. Trimming stripped 6 bases from V and 5 bases from J, with 10 bases between. The CDR3 coding sequence is TGTGCCAGCAGCGCCTTTGGGACCGGGGAGCTGTTTTTT. It codes for CASSAFGTGELFF.

The table lists this clonotype with a few counts. The CDR3 is CASSLAPPGQGADTQYF. The CDR3, as DNA: TGTGCCAGCAGCTTAGCCCCACCGGGACAGGGGGCAGATACGCAGTATTTT. The chain employs TRBV7-8 and TRBJ2-3, with 11 bases fitting TRBD1. Germline CDR1 is SGHVS and CDR2 is FQNEAQ. Trimming cost V 0 bases and J 4 bases; bases outside gene matches: 6. The CDR3 is 17 residues long.

This clonotype came up once. The chain carries TRBV11-2 and TRBJ1-6; D not resolved. The V gene lost 5 bases and the J gene lost 4 bases, with 12 bases spanning the gap. The V gene's germline CDR1 is SGHAT and CDR2 FQNNGV. The CDR3 is 15 residues long. CDR3 sequence reads: CASSPHGRYNSPLHF. The CDR3 nucleotides read TGTGCCAGCAGCCCCCACGGGAGATATAATTCACCCCTCCACTTT.

This sequence joins TRBV14 and TRBJ1-2; no clear D gene. The V end lost 3 bases, the J end lost 4 bases, and 9 bases lay between the germline ends. The CDR3 extends over 13 amino acids. From germline, CDR1 is SGHDN and CDR2 FVKESK. The CDR3, as DNA: TGTGCCAGCAGCCAGGCGGTGGGCTATGGCTACACCTTC. This gives the protein CASSQAVGYGYTF. The complete variable domain, with remaining parts taken from reference TRBV14 and TRBJ1-2, reads EAGVTQFPSHSVIEKGQTVTLRCDPISGHDNLYWYRRVMGKEIKFLLHFVKESKQDESGMPNNRFLAERTGGTYSTLKVQPAELEDSGVYFCASSQAVGYGYTFGSGTRLTVV.

This clonotype was counted between two and nine times. The genes are TRBV12-3 or TRBV12-4 and TRBJ2-1; D may be TRBD2 (6 bases). This CDR3 comprises 13 residues. Trimming removed 7 bases from V and 6 bases from J, with 13 bases in between. CDR3 bases: TGTGCCAGCAACCTCGGGACTTTCAATGAGCAGTTCTTC. Its translation: CASNLGTFNEQFF.

This clonotype was observed once. V usage is TRBV28 and J usage is TRBJ2-7; D is unresolved. TRBJ2-4 matches the DNA end more closely, so the J call is doubtful. The CDR3 sequence is 15 residues long. Germline loops: CDR1 MDHEN, CDR2 SYDVKM. CDR3 protein: CASSPPGPIKNIQYF. The DNA of the CDR3 is TGTGCCAGCAGTCCACCTGGACCCATCAAAAACATTCAGTACTTC.

This clonotype was seen many times. The V call is TRBV29-1, the J call TRBJ2-3; 7 bases map to TRBD2. Germline trimming cut 6 bases from V and 5 bases from J; bases unmatched to any gene: 2. CDR1 is SQVTM, CDR2 ANQGSEA, per germline. This CDR3 comprises 11 residues. The CDR3 region is CSVKRGDTQYF. The CDR3 bases are TGCAGCGTCAAGCGGGGAGATACGCAGTATTTT.

In its sample, this clonotype was seen many times. The genes are TRBV6-5 and TRBJ2-1, with D perhaps given as TRBD1 or TRBD2 (5 bases each). The V end was cut by 2 bases, the J end by 6 bases, with 14 bases between. Germline V gene sequence: CDR1 MNHEY, CDR2 SVGAGI. This CDR3 region has 15 residues. The CDR3: CASSYGSGRGNEQFF. Here the CDR3 DNA reads TGTGCCAGCAGTTACGGGTCGGGACGGGGCAATGAGCAGTTCTTC.

This clonotype has ten or more counts. The chain has TRBV12-5 and TRBJ2-1, with D tentatively TRBD1 or TRBD2 (6 bases each). V lost 7 bases and J 2 bases, leaving 15 bases between the germline ends. CDR3 length: 15 residues. From germline, CDR1 is LGHNT and CDR2 FRNRAP. For the CDR3, the DNA is TGTGCTAGTGAGGGGGAAGCGGGCCCCTACAATGAGCAGTTCTTC. Its protein product is CASEGEAGPYNEQFF.

V and J are TRBV15 and TRBJ2-5; 9 nucleotides align to TRBD1. The DNA matches TRBJ2-7 better at its end, which makes the J call doubtful. The CDR3 runs to 16 residues. Germline CDR1 LNHNV, CDR2 YYDKDF (reference sequence). CDR3 nucleotides: TGTGCCACCAGCAGAGATCGGACAGGGGAATTCTACGAGCAGTACTTC. It encodes CATSRDRTGEFYEQYF.

This chain connects TRBV9 to TRBJ1-2; D unclear. This CDR3 region has 16 residues. Between the trimmed V and J ends, which lost 6 bases and 4 bases, there was a span of 22 bases. The V gene's germline CDR1 is SGDLS and CDR2 YYNGEE. CDR3 region: CASTLGGRSGSYGYTF. The CDR3 DNA is TGTGCCAGCACCCTGGGAGGGAGATCAGGAAGCTATGGCTACACCTTC.

This clonotype was seen more than once but under ten times. The V and J genes are TRBV20-1 and TRBJ2-3; 10 bases align to TRBD2. Losses at the gene ends were 5 bases for V and 0 bases for J; bases not matched to a gene: 5. Germline V gene data show CDR1 as DFQATT and CDR2 as SNEGSKA (reference sequence). The CDR3 is made up of 15 amino acids. Here the CDR3 reads CSAGRTSGSTDTQYF. In DNA, the CDR3 is TGCAGTGCTGGTAGGACTAGCGGTAGCACAGATACGCAGTATTTT.

This rearrangement joins TRBV29-1 to TRBJ2-7; TRBD1 aligns across 9 bases. Trimming at V came to 6 bases and at J to 7 bases, leaving 10 bases not matched to a gene. Germline V gives CDR1 SQVTM, CDR2 ANQGSEA. There are 13 residues in the CDR3. The CDR3 sequence: CSVWTGDYNEQYF. In nucleotides, the CDR3 is TGCAGCGTATGGACAGGGGACTACAATGAGCAGTACTTC.

There are a few counts of this clonotype. CDR3 coding DNA: TGTGCCAGTAGTATGAGCCGGGGGGACGAGCAGTACTTC. This codes for CASSMSRGDEQYF. The V call is TRBV19, the J call TRBJ2-7; TRBD2 matches 7 bases. CDR1 LNHDA and CDR2 SQIVND come from the germline V gene (reference sequence). The trim removed 3 bases at V and 5 bases at J, leaving 4 bases unmatched. The CDR3 is made up of 13 amino acids. Looking up the rest from reference TRBV19 and TRBJ2-7 gives the full variable domain: DGGITQSPKYLFRKEGQNVTLSCEQNLNHDAMYWYRQDPGQGLRLIYYSQIVNDFQKGDIAEGYSVSREKKESFPLTVTSAQKNPTAFYLCASSMSRGDEQYFGPGTRLTVT.

A few counts support this clonotype. The chain is built from TRBV2 and TRBJ2-7, with unresolved D. The CDR3 sequence is 14 residues long. Deletions cut 6 bases from V and 0 bases from J, with 12 bases between. Germline values: CDR1 SNHLY, CDR2 FYNNEI. CDR3 protein: CASRATLGSYEQYF. CDR3 nucleotide sequence: TGTGCCAGCAGGGCTACATTGGGCTCCTACGAGCAGTACTTC.

The chain employs TRBV10-3 and TRBJ2-3; D assignment may be TRBD1 or TRBD2 (5 bases each). The germline CDR1 and CDR2 sequences are ENHRY and SYGVKD. V lost 4 bases and J 0 bases, leaving 17 bases between the germline ends. This CDR3 has 17 residues. CDR3 residues: CAISGTTGPRSTDTQYF. The CDR3 DNA follows: TGTGCCATCAGTGGAACAACGGGACCTCGGAGCACAGATACGCAGTATTTT.

The rearrangement links TRBV7-7 to TRBJ2-4, with D maybe TRBD2 (7 bases). With the DNA end fitting TRBJ2-7 better, the J assignment may be wrong. Germline values: CDR1 SSHAT, CDR2 FNYEAQ (reference sequence). The CDR3 contains 15 residues. CDR3 sequence: CAGSLEAGTQCEQYF. DNA for the CDR3: TGTGCTGGCAGCTTAGAAGCGGGGACACAATGCGAGCAGTACTTC.

This clonotype has a count of ten or more. The chain carries TRBV7-2 and TRBJ2-5, with unresolved D. CDR3 size: 14 residues. Germline V gene sequence: CDR1 SGHTA, CDR2 FQGNSA. V gave up 8 bases and J gave up 0 bases, with 13 bases separating them. The CDR3: CASGFWPDQETQYF. As DNA, the CDR3 is TGTGCCAGCGGTTTCTGGCCTGACCAAGAGACCCAGTACTTC.

The V gene is TRBV6-6, the J gene TRBJ1-4, with 7 bases matching TRBD1. This CDR3 is built from 14 residues. Germline V gene sequence: CDR1 MNHNY, CDR2 SVGAGI (reference sequence). With V trimmed by 2 bases and J by 8 bases, 5 bases remained unmatched. The CDR3 loop reads CASSYRQGREKLFF. CDR3 bases: TGTGCCAGCAGTTACCGACAGGGTCGGGAAAAACTGTTTTTT.

This clonotype has just a few counts. The junction departs from germline at one end; a sequencing error may be responsible. The chain couples TRBV10-3 to TRBJ2-7, with a weak D call TRBD1 (5 bases). CDR1 is ENHRY and CDR2 is SYGVKD in the germline V gene. The CDR3 length is 13 residues. The CDR3 DNA sequence: TGTGTCATCAGTCAGCAGGGAACCTACGAGCAGTACTTC. It is translated as CVISQQGTYEQYF.

This clonotype has only a few counts. The CDR3: CASSELLKLETQYF. The CDR3 nucleotides are TGTGCCAGCAGTGAGTTACTTAAACTAGAGACCCAGTACTTC. The chain has TRBV6-1 and TRBJ2-5; D gene unclear. The V end was cut by 3 bases, the J end by 4 bases, with 12 bases between. The CDR3 sequence is 14 residues long. Germline V gene data show CDR1 as MNHNS and CDR2 as SASEGT.

The genes are TRBV6-2 or TRBV6-3 and TRBJ2-4; 7 nucleotides agree with TRBD2. The CDR3 covers 14 residues. The ends lost 7 bases at V and 6 bases at J; junction bases unmatched: 9. Per germline, CDR1 MNHEY and CDR2 SVGEGT. CDR3: CASIPTGRGNIQYF. CDR3 DNA: TGTGCCAGCATTCCCACGGGGAGGGGAAACATTCAGTACTTC.

The rearrangement links TRBV20-1 to TRBJ2-7; unclear D gene. Trimming pared 4 bases from V and 2 bases from J, leaving 9 bases between. The CDR3 sequence is 12 residues long. Germline assignment: CDR1 DFQATT and CDR2 SNEGSKA (reference sequence). DNA of the CDR3: TGCAGTGCTACGGTATCCACCTACGAGCAGTACTTC. This encodes CSATVSTYEQYF.